This T cell receptor beta chain was documented in a study of CD8+ T cells in alopecia areata. After isolation, RNA underwent reverse transcription to generate cDNA as the sequencing template. The method was immunoSEQ multiplex PCR; TCRdb's version includes in-frame clones alone and lacks a portion of them. This table has 150,000 to 200,000 clones, roughly 60% appearing once. This sample's treatment: oral pan-JAK inhibitor, 5-10 mg twice daily. The junction had 4 bases not matched to a gene; V was cut back by 4 bases and J by 7 bases. Germline V CDR1 and CDR2: SGHRS, YFSETQ. The CDR3 length is 14 residues.

This sequence originates from a human donor with alopecia areata. The source was CD4+ T cells sorted from blood, collected at week 24, from a patient treated with tofacitinib. This chain connects TRBV5-1 to TRBJ2-1; 11 bases match TRBD2. DNA of the CDR3: TGCGCCAGCAGCATTAGCGGGGGGGTGAATGAGCAGTTCTTC. This gives the protein CASSISGGVNEQFF.